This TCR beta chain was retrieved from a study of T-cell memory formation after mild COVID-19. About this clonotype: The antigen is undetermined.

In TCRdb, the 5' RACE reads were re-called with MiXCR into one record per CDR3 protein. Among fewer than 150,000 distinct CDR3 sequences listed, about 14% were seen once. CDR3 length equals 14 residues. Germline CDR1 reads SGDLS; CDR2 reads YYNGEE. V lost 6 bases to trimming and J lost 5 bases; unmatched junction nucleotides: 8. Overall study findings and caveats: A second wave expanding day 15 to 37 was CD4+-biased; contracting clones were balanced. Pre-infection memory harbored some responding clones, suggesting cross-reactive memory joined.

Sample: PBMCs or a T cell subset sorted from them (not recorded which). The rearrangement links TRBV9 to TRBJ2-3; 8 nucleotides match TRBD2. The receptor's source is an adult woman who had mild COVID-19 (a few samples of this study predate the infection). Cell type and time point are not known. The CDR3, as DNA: TGTGCCAGCACCACCACGGGGGGGCTAGATACGCAGTATTTT. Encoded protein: CASTTTGGLDTQYF.